This T cell receptor beta chain appears in the sequencing data of a study of cytomegalovirus exposure and HLA in healthy donors. General study results and limits: A later analysis linked about 17,000 TCR beta sequences to HLA alleles at 0.05 false discovery rate.

This PCR relied on a set of 60 Vbeta primers and 13 Jbeta primers. Produced via immunoSEQ multiplex PCR; TCRdb's table is partial and in-frame only. The sample shows some 110,000 clones, 76% of them seen only once. In the case of this clone: The antigen remains undetermined.

This CDR3 is built from 13 residues. V was pared by 8 bases and J by 1 base, with 14 bases between. The germline CDR1 and CDR2 sequences are SQVTM and ANQGSEA. This sequence was found in a man aged 40-50 years in good health and CMV-seropositive. The V gene is TRBV29-1, the J gene TRBJ2-5, with TRBD2 as a possible D gene (6 bases). The sequencing input was PBMCs. The CDR3 here is CSFEVGGQETQYF. CDR3 nucleotides: TGCAGCTTCGAAGTGGGGGGCCAAGAGACCCAGTACTTC.